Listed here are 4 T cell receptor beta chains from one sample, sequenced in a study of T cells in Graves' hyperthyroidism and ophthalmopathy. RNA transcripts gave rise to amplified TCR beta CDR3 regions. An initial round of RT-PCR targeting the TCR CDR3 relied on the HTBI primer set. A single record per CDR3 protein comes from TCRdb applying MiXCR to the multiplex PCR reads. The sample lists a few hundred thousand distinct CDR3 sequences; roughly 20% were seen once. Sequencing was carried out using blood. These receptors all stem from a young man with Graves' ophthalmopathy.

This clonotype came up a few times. The CDR3 nucleotides read TGTGCCAGTATGGACAGGGGAACTTCACCCCTCCACTTT. It encodes CASMDRGTSPLHF. The gene calls are TRBV19 and TRBJ1-6, with TRBD1 matching 9 bases. Germline CDR1 is LNHDA and CDR2 is SQIVND (reference sequence). The V gene end was trimmed by 7 bases and the J gene end by 9 bases; junction bases not matched to a gene: 4. The CDR3 sequence is 13 residues long.

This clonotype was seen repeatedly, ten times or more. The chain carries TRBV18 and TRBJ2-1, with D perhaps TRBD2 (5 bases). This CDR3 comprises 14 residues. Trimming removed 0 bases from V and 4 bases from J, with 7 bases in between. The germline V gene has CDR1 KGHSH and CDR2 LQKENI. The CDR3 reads CASSPPLAYNEQFF. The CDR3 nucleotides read TGTGCCAGCTCACCACCGTTAGCGTACAATGAGCAGTTCTTC.

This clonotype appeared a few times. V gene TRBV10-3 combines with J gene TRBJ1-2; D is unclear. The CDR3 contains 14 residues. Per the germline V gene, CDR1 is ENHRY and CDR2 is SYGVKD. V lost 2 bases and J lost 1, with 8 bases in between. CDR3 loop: CAISEAENNYGYTF. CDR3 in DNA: TGTGCCATCAGTGAGGCAGAAAATAACTATGGCTACACCTTC.

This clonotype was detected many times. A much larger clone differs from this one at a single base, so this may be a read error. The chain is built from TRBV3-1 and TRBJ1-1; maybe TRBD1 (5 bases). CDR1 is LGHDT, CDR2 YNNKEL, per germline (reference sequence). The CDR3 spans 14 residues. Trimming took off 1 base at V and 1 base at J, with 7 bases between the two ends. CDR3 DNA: TGTGCCAGCAGCCAAGGGACAACGAACACTGAAGCTTTCTTT. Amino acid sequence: CASSQGTTNTEAFF.